These 15 T cell receptor beta chains came from one sample sequenced in a study of tumor-infiltrating lymphocytes in primary liver carcinoma. Each 20-30 mg portion of unsorted bulk tissue served as the source for co-extraction of RNA and DNA. The authors made TCR beta cDNA from 500 ng total RNA with a constant-region primer. For TCR beta, libraries were produced by three nested multiplex PCR rounds using slightly modified ARM-PCR. The study ran its first two PCR rounds for approximately 11 cycles each, using TRBV1-TRBV30 forward primers and a C-beta reverse primer. TCRdb processed the multiplex PCR reads anew with MiXCR; each CDR3 protein has one entry. The sample contains about 130,000 distinct CDR3 sequences, approximately 64% of which appear only once. What was sequenced was liver tumor tissue from sampling region 3. As for subset: tumor region T3, left-lateral pole. The receptors stem from a woman aged 60-75 years with primary liver carcinoma and hepatitis B virus infection.

The rearrangement uses TRBV6-2 or TRBV6-3 and TRBJ2-3; D call uncertain. The DNA end is a closer match to TRBJ1-5, so the J assignment may be wrong. The CDR3 consists of 14 residues. In germline, CDR1 is MNHEY, CDR2 SVGEGT. CDR3 nucleotide sequence: TGTGCCAGCAAGGCTAGCGGGAAGTCTGATACGCAGCATTTT. It yields the protein CASKASGKSDTQHF.

This clonotype was seen only once. Germline is not matched at one junction end, which may reflect a read error. The chain employs TRBV10-3 and TRBJ1-2; D might be TRBD1 (6 bases). The V gene's germline CDR1 is ENHRY and CDR2 SYGVKD. This CDR3 comprises 13 residues. The CDR3 DNA follows: TGTGCCATCAGTTCAGGACAGTTAAGTGGCCACACCTTC. Amino acid sequence: CAISSGQLSGHTF.

As regards this clonotype: A junction boundary mismatches the germline segment, possibly from a read error. The chain recombines TRBV11-1 with TRBJ1-5; D is perhaps TRBD1 (5 bases). Looked up from germline, CDR1 is SGHAT and CDR2 is FQDESV (reference sequence). The length of the CDR3 is 13 residues. The CDR3 loop reads CVSSRNRNLPQHF. As DNA, the CDR3 is TGTGTCAGCAGCCGAAACAGGAATCTGCCCCAGCATTTT.

The genes are TRBV28 and TRBJ2-1; 11 nucleotides align to TRBD2. The germline V gene encodes CDR1 MDHEN and CDR2 SYDVKM. V dropped 6 bases and J dropped 4; count of bases not matched to a gene: 8. This CDR3 comprises 16 residues. Here the CDR3 reads CASRPTSGSRYNEQFF. The CDR3 DNA reads TGTGCCAGCAGACCAACTAGCGGGAGTAGATACAATGAGCAGTTCTTC.

This clonotype was picked up a small number of times. As the CDR3 is not closed by the conserved phenylalanine or tryptophan, this likely results from a read error. The J gene is TRBJ2-3, the V gene TRBV11-3; TRBD1 matches 7 bases. CDR1 is SGHNT and CDR2 is YENEEA in the germline V gene. The CDR3 length is 15 residues. Trimming took 6 bases from V and 1 from J; bases not matched to a gene: 7. The CDR3 reads CASSYRGGRTDTQYS. The CDR3 DNA reads as TGTGCCAGCAGTTACAGGGGTGGGCGCACAGATACGCAGTATTCT.

The V call is TRBV5-1, the J call TRBJ2-1; D not resolved. The germline V gene encodes CDR1 SGHRS and CDR2 YFSETQ. CDR3 size: 13 residues. Trimming cost V 0 bases and J 6 bases, with 7 bases left between them. The chain's CDR3 is CASSLAVANEQFF. The CDR3 region has the DNA TGCGCCAGCAGCTTGGCGGTAGCCAATGAGCAGTTCTTC.

Of note for this clonotype: The junction and the germline gene differ at one end; a read error may be behind it. The chain combines TRBV11-3 with TRBJ2-2; tentative D call: TRBD2 (5 bases). From germline, CDR1 is SGHNT and CDR2 YENEEA. The length of the CDR3 is 15 residues. The CDR3 DNA follows: TGTACCAGCAGCCCCCTGGGCGATAACACCGGGGAGCCGTTTTTT. Its translation is CTSSPLGDNTGEPFF.

As for this clonotype: Because it lacks the conserved phenylalanine or tryptophan at the end, this CDR3 is likely a read error. The DNA is omitted, as the CDR3 cannot be located on it reliably, and the CDR3 follows TCRdb's listing. The J gene is TRBJ1-1, the V gene TRBV29-1; the D call in the table, TRBD1, was not verified against the DNA. Per germline, CDR1 SQVTM and CDR2 ANQGSEA. With termini counted, the CDR3 has 12 amino acids. This chain's CDR3 is CSVEEGGTKAFY.

Turning to this clonotype: Since a much larger clone is just one base distant, this may be a read error. The chain uses TRBV28 and TRBJ2-1, with D possibly TRBD1 on 5 matching bases. From germline, CDR1 is MDHEN and CDR2 SYDVKM. The V end lost 10 bases, the J end lost 4 bases, and 17 bases lay between the germline ends. The CDR3 totals 14 residues. CDR3: CATLQGRKYNEQFF. In DNA form, the CDR3 reads TGTGCCACCCTGCAGGGCAGGAAATACAATGAGCAGTTCTTC.

Comment on this clonotype: Given a much more abundant clone one base away, this may be a read error. The chain employs TRBV7-8 and TRBJ1-5, with TRBD1 matching over 11 bases. J lost 10 bases, V lost 3 bases, and 11 bases had no gene match. Germline V lookup: CDR1 SGHVS, CDR2 FQNEAQ. The CDR3 runs to 16 residues. The CDR3, as DNA: TGTGCCAGCAGCTTGGGCACGGGACAGGGGGGTCACCCCCAGCATTTT. Amino acid sequence: CASSLGTGQGGHPQHF.

This clonotype occurred many times. The chain uses TRBV5-4 and TRBJ2-5, with D unclear. The V gene's germline CDR1 is SGHNT and CDR2 YYREEE (reference sequence). Trimming stripped 4 bases from V and 7 bases from J, with 8 bases between. CDR3 length equals 11 residues. The CDR3 reads CASSIARTQYF. CDR3 nucleotides: TGTGCCAGCAGCATAGCTAGGACCCAGTACTTC.

This clonotype was recorded only once. Possible read error: a much larger clone is one base away. The chain couples TRBV5-4 to TRBJ2-5; the match to TRBD2 covers 10 bases. The CDR3 has 17 residues. Germline trimming cut 4 bases from V and 5 bases from J; bases unmatched to any gene: 14. The germline gives CDR1 SGHNT, CDR2 YYREEE (reference sequence). CDR3 protein: CASSLYLAGDAGETQYF. In DNA form, the CDR3 reads TGTGCCAGCAGCCTTTACCTAGCGGGAGATGCGGGGGAGACCCAGTACTTC.

In regard to this clonotype: An end of the junction differs from the germline gene, which may be a read error. The J gene is TRBJ2-4, the V gene TRBV11-2, with TRBD2 identical over 14 bases. This CDR3 has 19 amino acids. Looked up from germline, CDR1 is SGHAT and CDR2 is FQNNGV. The CDR3 DNA reads TGTGCCAGCAGCCCCCGACTAGCGGGAGGGCCTCGGGTCAAAAACATTCGGTACTTC. It translates to CASSPRLAGGPRVKNIRYF.

About this clonotype: The CDR3 does not end in the conserved phenylalanine or tryptophan, so this is likely a read error. In nucleotides, the CDR3 is TGTGCCAGCAGCGAACTAGCGGGAGTTGGTAGAGATACACAGTATTTA. Translation: CASSELAGVGRDTQYL. This chain links TRBV6-1 with TRBJ2-3; TRBD2 aligns across 11 bases. Germline V CDR1 and CDR2: MNHNS, SASEGT. This CDR3 spans 16 amino acids.

Only a few counts were recorded for this clonotype. A much larger clone is a single base away; this may be a read error. Since no conserved phenylalanine or tryptophan closes the CDR3, a read error is the likely cause. The chain links TRBV7-9 to TRBJ2-7; 9 bases line up with TRBD1. CDR3 length: 16 amino acids. The ends lost 0 bases at V and 1 base at J; junction bases unmatched: 4. CDR1 and CDR2 (germline): SEHNR, FQNEAQ (reference sequence). Written as DNA, the CDR3 is TGTGCCAGCAGCTTAGCCGGACAGGGGTCTTCCTACGAGCAGTACCTC. Residues: CASSLAGQGSSYEQYL.